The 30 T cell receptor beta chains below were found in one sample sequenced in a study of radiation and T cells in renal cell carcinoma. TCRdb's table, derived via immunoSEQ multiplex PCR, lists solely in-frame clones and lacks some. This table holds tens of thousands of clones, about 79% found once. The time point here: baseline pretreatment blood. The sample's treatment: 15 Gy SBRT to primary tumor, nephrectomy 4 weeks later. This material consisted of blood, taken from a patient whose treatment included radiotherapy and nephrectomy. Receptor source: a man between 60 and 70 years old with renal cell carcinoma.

The CDR3 sequence: CASSLYKRGGYGYTF. In DNA, the CDR3 is TGTGCCAGCAGCTTGTATAAAAGAGGGGGCTATGGCTACACCTTC. This chain uses TRBV5-6 with TRBJ1-2; possible D gene TRBD1, 6 bases. The ends were cut back, 1 base at V and 4 bases at J, with 14 bases in the middle. CDR3 length equals 15 residues. Per the germline V gene, CDR1 is SGHDT and CDR2 is YYEEEE.

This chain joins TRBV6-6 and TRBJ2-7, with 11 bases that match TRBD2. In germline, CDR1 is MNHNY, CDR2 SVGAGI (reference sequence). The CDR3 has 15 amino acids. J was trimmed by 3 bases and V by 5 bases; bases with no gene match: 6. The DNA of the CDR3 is TGTGCCAGCAGTCAACTAGCGGGAGCTGACTACGAGCAGTACTTC. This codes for CASSQLAGADYEQYF.

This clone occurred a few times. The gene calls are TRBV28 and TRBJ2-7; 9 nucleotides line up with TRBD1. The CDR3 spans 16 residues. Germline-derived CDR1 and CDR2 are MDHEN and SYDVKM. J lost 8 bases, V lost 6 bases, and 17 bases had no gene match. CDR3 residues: CASSGTGYSLGTKQYF. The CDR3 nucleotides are TGTGCCAGCAGCGGGACAGGGTACTCCTTGGGTACGAAGCAGTACTTC.

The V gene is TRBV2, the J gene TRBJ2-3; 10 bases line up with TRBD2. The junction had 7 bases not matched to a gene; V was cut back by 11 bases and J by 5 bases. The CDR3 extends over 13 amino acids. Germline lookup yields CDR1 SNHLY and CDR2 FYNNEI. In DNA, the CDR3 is TGTGCCCTTCTAGCGGGAGTAGGAGATACGCAGTATTTT. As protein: CALLAGVGDTQYF.

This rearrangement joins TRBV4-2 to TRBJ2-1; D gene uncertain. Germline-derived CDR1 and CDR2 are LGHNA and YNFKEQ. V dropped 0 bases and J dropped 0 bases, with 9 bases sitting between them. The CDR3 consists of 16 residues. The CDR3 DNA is TGTGCCAGCAGCCAAGATCTCCCTAGCTCCTACAATGAGCAGTTCTTC. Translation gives CASSQDLPSSYNEQFF.

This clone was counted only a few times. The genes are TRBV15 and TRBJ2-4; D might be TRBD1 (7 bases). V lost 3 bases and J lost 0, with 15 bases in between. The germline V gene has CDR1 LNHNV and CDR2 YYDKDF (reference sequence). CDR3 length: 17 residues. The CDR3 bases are TGTGCCACCAGCAGGGAGGGGGCCCAGCTAGCCAAAAACATTCAGTACTTC. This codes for CATSREGAQLAKNIQYF.

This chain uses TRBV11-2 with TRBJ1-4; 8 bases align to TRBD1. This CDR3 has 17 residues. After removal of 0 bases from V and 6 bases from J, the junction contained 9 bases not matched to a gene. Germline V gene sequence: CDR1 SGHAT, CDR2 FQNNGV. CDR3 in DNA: TGTGCCAGCAGCTTAGAACCCCAGCAGGGGGCGGATGAAAAACTGTTTTTT. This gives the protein CASSLEPQQGADEKLFF.

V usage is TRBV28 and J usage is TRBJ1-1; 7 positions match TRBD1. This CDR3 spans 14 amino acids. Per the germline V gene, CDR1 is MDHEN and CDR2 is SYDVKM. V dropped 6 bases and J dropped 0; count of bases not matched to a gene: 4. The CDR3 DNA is TGTGCCAGCAGGTGGGACAGCTTGAACACTGAAGCTTTCTTT. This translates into CASRWDSLNTEAFF.

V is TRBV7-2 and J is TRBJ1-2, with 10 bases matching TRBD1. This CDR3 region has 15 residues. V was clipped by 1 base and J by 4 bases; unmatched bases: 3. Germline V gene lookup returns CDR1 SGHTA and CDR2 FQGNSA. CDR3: CASSLGGQGSYGYTF. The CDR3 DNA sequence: TGTGCCAGCAGCTTAGGGGGACAGGGGAGCTATGGCTACACCTTC.

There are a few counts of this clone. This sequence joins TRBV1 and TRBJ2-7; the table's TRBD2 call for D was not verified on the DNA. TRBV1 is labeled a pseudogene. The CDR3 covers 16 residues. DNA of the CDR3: TGCACCAGCAGCCAAGTAGCGGCCAACCTCTCCTACGAGCAGTACTTC. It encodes CTSSQVAANLSYEQYF.

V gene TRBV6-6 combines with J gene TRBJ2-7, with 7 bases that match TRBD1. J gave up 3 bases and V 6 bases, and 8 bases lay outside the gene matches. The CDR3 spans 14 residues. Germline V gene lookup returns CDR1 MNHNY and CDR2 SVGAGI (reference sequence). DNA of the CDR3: TGTGCCAGCAGCTCTGACAGGGCCCTCTACGAGCAGTACTTC. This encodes CASSSDRALYEQYF.

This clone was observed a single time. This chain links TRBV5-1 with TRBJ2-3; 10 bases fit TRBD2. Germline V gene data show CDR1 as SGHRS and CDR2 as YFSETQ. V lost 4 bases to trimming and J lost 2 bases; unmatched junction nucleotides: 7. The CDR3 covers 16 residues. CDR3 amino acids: CASSPGLAENTDTQYF. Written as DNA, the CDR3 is TGCGCCAGCAGCCCCGGACTAGCGGAGAACACAGATACGCAGTATTTT.

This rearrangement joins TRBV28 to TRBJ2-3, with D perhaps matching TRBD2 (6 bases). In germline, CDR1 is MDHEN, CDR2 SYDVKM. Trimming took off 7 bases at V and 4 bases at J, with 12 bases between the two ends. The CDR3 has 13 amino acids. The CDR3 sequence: CASTMTGADTQYF. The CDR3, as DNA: TGTGCCAGCACCATGACGGGGGCAGATACGCAGTATTTT.

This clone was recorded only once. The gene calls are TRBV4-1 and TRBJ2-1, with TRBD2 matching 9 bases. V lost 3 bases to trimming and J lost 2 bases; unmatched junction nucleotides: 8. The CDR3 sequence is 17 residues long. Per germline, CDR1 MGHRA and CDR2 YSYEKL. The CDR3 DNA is TGCGCCAGCAGCCACTCCCAAGCGGGGGGCCCCTACAATGAGCAGTTCTTC. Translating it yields CASSHSQAGGPYNEQFF.

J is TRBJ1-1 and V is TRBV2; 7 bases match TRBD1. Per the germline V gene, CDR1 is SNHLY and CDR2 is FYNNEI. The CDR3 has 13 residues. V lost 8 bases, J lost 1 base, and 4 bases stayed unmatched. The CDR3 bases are TGTGCCAGCCACCGGGACAGGAACACTGAAGCTTTCTTT. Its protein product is CASHRDRNTEAFF.

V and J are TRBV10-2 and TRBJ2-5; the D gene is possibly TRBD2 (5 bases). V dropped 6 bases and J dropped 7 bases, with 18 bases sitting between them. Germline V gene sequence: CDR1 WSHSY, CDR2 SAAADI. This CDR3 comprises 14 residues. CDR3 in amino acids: CASSAALGGGTQYF. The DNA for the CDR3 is TGCGCCAGCAGCGCCGCTCTAGGCGGAGGGACCCAGTACTTC.

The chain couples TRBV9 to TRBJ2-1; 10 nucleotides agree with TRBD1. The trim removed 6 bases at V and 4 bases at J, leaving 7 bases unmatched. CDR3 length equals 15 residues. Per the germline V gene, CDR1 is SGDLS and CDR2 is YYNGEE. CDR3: CASTQGQGGYNEQFF. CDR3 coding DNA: TGTGCCAGCACCCAAGGACAGGGGGGTTACAATGAGCAGTTCTTC.

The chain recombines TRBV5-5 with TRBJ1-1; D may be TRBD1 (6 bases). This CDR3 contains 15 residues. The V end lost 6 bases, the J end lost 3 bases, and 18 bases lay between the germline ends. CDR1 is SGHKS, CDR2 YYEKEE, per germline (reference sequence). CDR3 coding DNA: TGTGCCAGCAACACCCTCCCTACAGGGTACACTGAAGCTTTCTTT. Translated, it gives CASNTLPTGYTEAFF.

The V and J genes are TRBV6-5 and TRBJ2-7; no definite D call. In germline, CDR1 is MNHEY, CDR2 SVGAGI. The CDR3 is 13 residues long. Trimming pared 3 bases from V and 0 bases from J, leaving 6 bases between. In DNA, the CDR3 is TGTGCCAGCAGTTATGAACTCTCCTACGAGCAGTACTTC. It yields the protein CASSYELSYEQYF.

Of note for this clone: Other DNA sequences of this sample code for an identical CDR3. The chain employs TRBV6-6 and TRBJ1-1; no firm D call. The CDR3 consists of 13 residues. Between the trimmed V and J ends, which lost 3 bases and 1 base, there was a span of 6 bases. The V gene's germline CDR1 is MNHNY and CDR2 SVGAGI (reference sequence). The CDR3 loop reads CASSYARNTEAFF. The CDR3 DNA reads TGTGCCAGCAGTTATGCTAGGAACACTGAAGCTTTCTTT.

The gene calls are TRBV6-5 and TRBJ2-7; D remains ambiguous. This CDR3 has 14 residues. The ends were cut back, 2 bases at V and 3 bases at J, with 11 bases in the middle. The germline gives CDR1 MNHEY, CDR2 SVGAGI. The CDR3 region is CASSYTGTFYEQYF. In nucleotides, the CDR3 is TGTGCCAGCAGTTACACGGGCACATTCTACGAGCAGTACTTC.

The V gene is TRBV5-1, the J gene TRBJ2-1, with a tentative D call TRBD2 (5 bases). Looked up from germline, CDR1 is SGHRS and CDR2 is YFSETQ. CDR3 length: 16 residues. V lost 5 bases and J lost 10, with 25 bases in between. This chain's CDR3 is CASSPSGGYSVKEQFF. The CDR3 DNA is TGCGCCAGCAGTCCCTCGGGCGGGTACTCGGTTAAGGAGCAGTTCTTC.

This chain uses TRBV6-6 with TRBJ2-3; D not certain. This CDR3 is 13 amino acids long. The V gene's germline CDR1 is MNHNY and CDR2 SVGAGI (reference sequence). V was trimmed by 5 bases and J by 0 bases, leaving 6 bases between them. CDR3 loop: CASSPMSTDTQYF. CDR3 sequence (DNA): TGTGCCAGCAGTCCGATGAGCACAGATACGCAGTATTTT.

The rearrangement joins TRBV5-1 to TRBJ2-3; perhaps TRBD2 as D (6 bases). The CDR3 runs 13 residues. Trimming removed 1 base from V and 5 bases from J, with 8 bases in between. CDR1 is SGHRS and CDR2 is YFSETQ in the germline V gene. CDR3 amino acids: CASSLRELDTQYF. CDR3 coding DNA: TGCGCCAGCAGCTTGCGGGAGCTAGATACGCAGTATTTT.

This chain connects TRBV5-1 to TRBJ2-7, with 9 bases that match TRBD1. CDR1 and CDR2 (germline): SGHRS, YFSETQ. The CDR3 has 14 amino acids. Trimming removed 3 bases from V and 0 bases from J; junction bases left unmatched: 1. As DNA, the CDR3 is TGCGCCAGCAGCTGGACAGGGGTCTCCTACGAGCAGTACTTC. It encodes CASSWTGVSYEQYF.

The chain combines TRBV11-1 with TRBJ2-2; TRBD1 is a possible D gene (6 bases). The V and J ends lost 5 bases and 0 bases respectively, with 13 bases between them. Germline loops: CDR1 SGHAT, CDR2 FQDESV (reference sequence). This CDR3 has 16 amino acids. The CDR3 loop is CASSRDTGSNTGELFF. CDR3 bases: TGTGCCAGCAGCCGAGATACAGGGTCGAACACCGGGGAGCTGTTTTTT.

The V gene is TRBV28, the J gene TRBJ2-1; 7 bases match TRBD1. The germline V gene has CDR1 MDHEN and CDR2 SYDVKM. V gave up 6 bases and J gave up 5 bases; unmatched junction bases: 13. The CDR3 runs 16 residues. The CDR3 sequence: CASRQKTGVVNNEQFF. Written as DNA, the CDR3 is TGTGCCAGCAGACAAAAAACAGGGGTCGTAAACAATGAGCAGTTCTTC.

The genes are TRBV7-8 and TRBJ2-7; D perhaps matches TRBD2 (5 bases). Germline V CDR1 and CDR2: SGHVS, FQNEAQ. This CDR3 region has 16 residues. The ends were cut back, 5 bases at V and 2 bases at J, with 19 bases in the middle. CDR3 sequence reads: CASSREAGADTYEQYF. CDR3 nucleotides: TGTGCCAGCAGCCGAGAGGCGGGCGCTGACACCTACGAGCAGTACTTC.

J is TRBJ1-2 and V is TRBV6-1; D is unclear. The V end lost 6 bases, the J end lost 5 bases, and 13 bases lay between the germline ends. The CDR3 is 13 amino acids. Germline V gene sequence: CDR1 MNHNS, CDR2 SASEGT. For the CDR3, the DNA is TGTGCCAGCAGCGCCGTTACGAATTATGGCTACACCTTC. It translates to CASSAVTNYGYTF.

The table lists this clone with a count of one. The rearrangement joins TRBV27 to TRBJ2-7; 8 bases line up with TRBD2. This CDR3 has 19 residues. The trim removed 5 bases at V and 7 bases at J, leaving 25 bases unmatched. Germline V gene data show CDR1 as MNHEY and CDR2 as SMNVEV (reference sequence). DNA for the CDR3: TGTGCCAGCAGTCCAACAGGTCGAGCGGGAGTCATCCGGTCGCGAGAGCAGTACTTC. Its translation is CASSPTGRAGVIRSREQYF.